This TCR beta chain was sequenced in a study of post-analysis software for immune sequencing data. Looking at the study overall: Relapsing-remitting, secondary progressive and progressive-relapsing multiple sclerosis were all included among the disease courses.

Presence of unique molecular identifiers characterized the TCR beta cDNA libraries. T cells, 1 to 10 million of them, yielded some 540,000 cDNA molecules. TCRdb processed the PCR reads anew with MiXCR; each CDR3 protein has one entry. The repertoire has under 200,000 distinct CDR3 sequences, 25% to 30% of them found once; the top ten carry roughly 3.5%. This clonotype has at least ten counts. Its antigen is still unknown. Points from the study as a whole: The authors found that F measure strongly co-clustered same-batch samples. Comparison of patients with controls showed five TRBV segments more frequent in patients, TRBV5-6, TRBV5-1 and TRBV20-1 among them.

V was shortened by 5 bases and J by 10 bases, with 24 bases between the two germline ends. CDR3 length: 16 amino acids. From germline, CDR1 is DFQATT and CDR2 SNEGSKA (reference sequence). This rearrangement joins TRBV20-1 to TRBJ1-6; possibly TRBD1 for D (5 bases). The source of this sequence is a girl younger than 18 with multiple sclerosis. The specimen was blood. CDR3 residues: CSAARAGSGNWSPLHF. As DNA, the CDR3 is TGCAGTGCTGCCCGGGCAGGGAGCGGCAATTGGTCACCCCTCCACTTT.